Below are 27 T cell receptor beta chains sequenced from a single sample in a study of neoadjuvant nivolumab and ipilimumab in lung cancer. The protocol was immunoSEQ multiplex PCR, while the TCRdb copy is restricted to in-frame clones and leaves out a portion. The sample has roughly 9,900 clones; about four fifths are singletons. The sequences come from peripheral blood, collected before neoadjuvant nivolumab, alone or with ipilimumab. The source is an adult with non-small cell lung cancer.

This clone turned up a few times. V gene TRBV27 combines with J gene TRBJ2-5; D may be TRBD1 (6 bases). V lost 8 bases and J lost 5, with 12 bases in between. This CDR3 is built from 12 residues. Germline CDR1 reads MNHEY; CDR2 reads SMNVEV (reference sequence). CDR3 in DNA: TGTGCCAGCGGTTGGACAGCGGAGACCCAGTACTTC. This sequence encodes CASGWTAETQYF.

The V and J genes are TRBV7-8 and TRBJ1-2, with TRBD1 matching over 7 bases. The germline V gene encodes CDR1 SGHVS and CDR2 FQNEAQ. V trimming: 5 bases; J trimming: 5 bases; junction bases outside the gene matches: 8. This CDR3 is built from 14 residues. CDR3 coding DNA: TGTGCCAGCAGCGGCCGACAGGGAGCTTATGGCTACACCTTC. Protein product: CASSGRQGAYGYTF.

In its sample, this clone was seen a few times. The chain carries TRBV18 and TRBJ2-7; 7 bases agree with TRBD1. The CDR3 consists of 13 residues. Looked up from germline, CDR1 is KGHSH and CDR2 is LQKENI. V lost 3 bases, J lost 4 bases, and 3 bases stayed unmatched. The CDR3 spells CASSPKQGYEQYF. Here the CDR3 DNA reads TGTGCCAGCTCACCCAAACAGGGGTACGAGCAGTACTTC.

Only a few counts were recorded for this clone. The chain is built from TRBV9 and TRBJ1-1, with D possibly matching TRBD1 (5 bases). The CDR3 sequence is 11 residues long. The V and J ends lost 7 bases and 8 bases respectively, with 12 bases between them. Germline CDR1 is SGDLS and CDR2 is YYNGEE. CDR3 nucleotide sequence: TGTGCCAGCTCTCGGGGCGGCGAAGCTTTCTTT. Translation: CASSRGGEAFF.

V gene TRBV5-4 combines with J gene TRBJ2-5, with D unclear. Per the germline V gene, CDR1 is SGHNT and CDR2 is YYREEE (reference sequence). The CDR3 covers 13 residues. V was clipped by 3 bases and J by 5 bases, with 11 bases between them. This chain's CDR3 is CASSSRRTETQYF. CDR3 sequence (DNA): TGTGCCAGCAGCTCACGACGGACGGAGACCCAGTACTTC.

The V call is TRBV27, the J call TRBJ2-4; maybe TRBD1 (6 bases). The CDR3 consists of 12 residues. Germline V gives CDR1 MNHEY, CDR2 SMNVEV (reference sequence). The germline V and J ends were trimmed by 5 bases and 7 bases, with 9 bases remaining between them. CDR3 bases: TGTGCCAGCAGTCAAACAGGGAACATTCAGTACTTC. Protein: CASSQTGNIQYF.

This clone has more than one count but fewer than ten. The chain employs TRBV13 and TRBJ1-2, with a tentative D call TRBD1 (5 bases). The CDR3 is made up of 13 amino acids. Germline lookup yields CDR1 PRHDT and CDR2 FYEKMQ (reference sequence). The V gene lost 3 bases and the J gene lost 5 bases, with 10 bases spanning the gap. The DNA of the CDR3 is TGTGCCAGCAGCTTCGGGACGGATTATGGCTACACCTTC. This translates into CASSFGTDYGYTF.

In this sample, this clone turned up once. This chain connects TRBV18 to TRBJ1-5; a weak D match, TRBD1 (5 bases). Between the trimmed V and J ends, which lost 4 bases and 2 bases, there was a span of 15 bases. This CDR3 contains 16 residues. Germline lookup yields CDR1 KGHSH and CDR2 LQKENI. The CDR3 region is CASSLEGQRRNQPQHF. DNA for the CDR3: TGTGCCAGCTCACTGGAAGGACAAAGACGCAATCAGCCCCAGCATTTT.

The chain employs TRBV7-9 and TRBJ2-3; the D gene is possibly TRBD1 (5 bases). V lost 5 bases to trimming and J lost 8 bases, with 8 bases between them. Per germline, CDR1 SEHNR and CDR2 FQNEAQ (reference sequence). The CDR3 has 11 residues. Written as DNA, the CDR3 is TGTGCCAGCAGCGGGGCAAGTACGCAGTATTTT. Its protein product is CASSGASTQYF. The variable domain in full, completed from reference TRBV7-9 and TRBJ2-3, reads DTGVSQNPRHKITKRGQNVTFRCDPISEHNRLYWYRQTLGQGPEFLTYFQNEAQLEKSRLLSDRFSAERPKGSFSTLEIQRTEQGDSAMYLCASSGASTQYFGPGTRLTVL.

V is TRBV19 and J is TRBJ1-1, with D hard to call. CDR3 size: 15 residues. Germline loops: CDR1 LNHDA, CDR2 SQIVND (reference sequence). The V gene lost 5 bases and the J gene lost 5 bases, with 18 bases spanning the gap. The CDR3 coding sequence is TGTGCCAGTAGTCCAAGTGGTGGAAGCGGGACTGAAGCTTTCTTT. Residues: CASSPSGGSGTEAFF. The full variable domain, completed using reference TRBV19 and TRBJ1-1, is DGGITQSPKYLFRKEGQNVTLSCEQNLNHDAMYWYRQDPGQGLRLIYYSQIVNDFQKGDIAEGYSVSREKKESFPLTVTSAQKNPTAFYLCASSPSGGSGTEAFFGQGTRLTVV.

The rearrangement uses TRBV7-3 and TRBJ2-3, with D possibly TRBD1 on 6 matching bases. Trimming left V 1 base short and J 14 bases short, with 16 bases between. The CDR3 contains 13 residues. Germline-derived CDR1 and CDR2 are SGHTA and FQGTGA. The CDR3 loop reads CASSLSPAGARYF. The CDR3 region has the DNA TGTGCCAGCAGCTTAAGTCCCGCAGGGGCAAGGTATTTT.

V gene TRBV18 combines with J gene TRBJ2-4; 7 nucleotides agree with TRBD1. There are 14 residues in the CDR3. The J segment lost 9 bases and the V segment lost 3 bases, leaving 8 bases of the junction unmatched. The V gene's germline CDR1 is KGHSH and CDR2 LQKENI. CDR3 sequence: CASSPTGISSIQYF. CDR3 DNA sequence: TGTGCCAGCTCACCGACAGGGATTTCGAGCATTCAGTACTTC. The complete variable domain, with remaining parts taken from reference TRBV18 and TRBJ2-4, reads NAGVMQNPRHLVRRRGQEARLRCSPMKGHSHVYWYRQLPEEGLKFMVYLQKENIIDESGMPKERFSAEFPKEGPSILRIQQVVRGDSAAYFCASSPTGISSIQYFGAGTRLSVL.

This chain links TRBV9 with TRBJ2-1, with 12 bases fitting TRBD2. The CDR3 has 16 amino acids. Losses at the gene ends were 4 bases for V and 3 bases for J; bases not matched to a gene: 5. CDR1 is SGDLS, CDR2 YYNGEE, per germline. DNA of the CDR3: TGTGCCAGCAGCTCTCGGACTAGCGGGGTCTACAATGAGCAGTTCTTC. It codes for CASSSRTSGVYNEQFF.

The V gene is TRBV28, the J gene TRBJ1-1; tentatively, D is TRBD1 (5 bases). V gave up 6 bases and J gave up 1 base, with 18 bases separating them. Per germline, CDR1 MDHEN and CDR2 SYDVKM. CDR3 length: 16 residues. The DNA for the CDR3 is TGTGCCAGCAGAGACCGCGGGGGACCAAGGAACACTGAAGCTTTCTTT. Its translation: CASRDRGGPRNTEAFF.

The rearrangement joins TRBV25-1 to TRBJ1-2, with 7 bases identical to TRBD1. Trimming removed 4 bases from V and 4 bases from J; junction bases left unmatched: 6. Germline values: CDR1 MGHDK, CDR2 SYGVNS. This CDR3 is built from 14 residues. The CDR3 DNA reads as TGTGCCAGCAGTGCTTCGACAGGGACCTATGGCTACACCTTC. It specifies CASSASTGTYGYTF.

V and J are TRBV4-1 and TRBJ2-3, with no clear D. CDR1 MGHRA and CDR2 YSYEKL come from the germline V gene. This CDR3 spans 16 amino acids. V shed 2 bases and J shed 3 bases, with 15 bases lying between them. The CDR3 spells CASSQSASAGTDTQYF. CDR3 DNA: TGCGCCAGCAGCCAAAGCGCTTCAGCTGGGACAGATACGCAGTATTTT.

The genes are TRBV5-1 and TRBJ1-2, with D perhaps TRBD1 (6 bases). This CDR3 spans 12 amino acids. V was cut by 4 bases and J by 8 bases, with 12 bases left in between. Germline lookup yields CDR1 SGHRS and CDR2 YFSETQ. The CDR3: CASSVQGGGYTF. The CDR3 DNA sequence: TGCGCCAGCAGCGTACAGGGAGGGGGCTACACCTTC.

This chain links TRBV9 with TRBJ1-2, with TRBD1 identical over 7 bases. V was clipped by 0 bases and J by 7 bases; unmatched bases: 9. The CDR3 is made up of 15 amino acids. From germline, CDR1 is SGDLS and CDR2 YYNGEE. DNA of the CDR3: TGTGCCAGCAGCGTAGACCCAGGGGGGGCGTCTGGCTACACCTTC. Translating gives CASSVDPGGASGYTF. Looking up the rest from reference TRBV9 and TRBJ1-2 gives the full variable domain: DSGVTQTPKHLITATGQRVTLRCSPRSGDLSVYWYQQSLDQGLQFLIQYYNGEERAKGNILERFSAQQFPDLHSELNLSSLELGDSALYFCASSVDPGGASGYTFGSGTRLTVV.

The V gene is TRBV7-8, the J gene TRBJ1-1, with unresolved D. The CDR3 totals 14 residues. Trimming pared 2 bases from V and 2 bases from J, leaving 9 bases between. Germline V gene lookup returns CDR1 SGHVS and CDR2 FQNEAQ. The CDR3 DNA reads TGTGCCAGCAGCTTATGGACCGGAAACACTGAAGCTTTCTTT. It encodes CASSLWTGNTEAFF.

The V and J genes are TRBV9 and TRBJ2-1; unclear D gene. The CDR3 loop spans 13 amino acids. The ends were cut back, 0 bases at V and 7 bases at J, with 8 bases in the middle. The V gene's germline CDR1 is SGDLS and CDR2 YYNGEE. CDR3 coding DNA: TGTGCCAGCAGCGTAGCTGGGGAAAATGAGCAGTTCTTC. Its protein is CASSVAGENEQFF.

This clone was found a few times. The gene calls are TRBV6-5 and TRBJ2-2; 8 bases match TRBD1. Germline CDR1 reads MNHEY; CDR2 reads SVGAGI. V lost 6 bases to trimming and J lost 5 bases; unmatched junction nucleotides: 5. This CDR3 comprises 14 residues. The CDR3: CASRPGQETGELFF. CDR3 DNA sequence: TGTGCCAGCAGACCGGGACAGGAAACCGGGGAGCTGTTTTTT.

The chain is built from TRBV11-3 and TRBJ2-1; 9 bases line up with TRBD2. V shed 2 bases, J shed 5 bases, and the junction held 7 bases outside the gene matches. Germline CDR1 and CDR2: SGHNT and YENEEA. The CDR3 length is 16 residues. The CDR3 region is CASSLWPSGAHNEQFF. CDR3 nucleotide sequence: TGTGCCAGCAGCTTATGGCCTAGCGGGGCACACAATGAGCAGTTCTTC.

This sequence joins TRBV7-4 and TRBJ2-2, with D possibly being TRBD2 (6 bases). The CDR3 has 15 amino acids. Germline values: CDR1 SGHVT, CDR2 SQSDAQ. The V end was cut by 1 base, the J end by 3 bases, with 9 bases between. CDR3: CASSLVGRYTGELFF. CDR3 nucleotide sequence: TGTGCCAGCAGCTTAGTCGGGAGATACACCGGGGAGCTGTTTTTT.

This chain joins TRBV11-1 and TRBJ1-5, with D perhaps matching TRBD1 (5 bases). The CDR3 totals 14 residues. Trimming pared 1 base from V and 2 bases from J, leaving 6 bases between. Per germline, CDR1 SGHAT and CDR2 FQDESV (reference sequence). CDR3 nucleotides: TGTGCCAGCAGCTTAGGGGGGGGCAATCAGCCCCAGCATTTT. Amino acid sequence: CASSLGGGNQPQHF.

This chain joins TRBV11-2 and TRBJ1-3, with D unresolved. Germline V gene sequence: CDR1 SGHAT, CDR2 FQNNGV. The length of the CDR3 is 12 residues. Trimming stripped 3 bases from V and 5 bases from J, with 5 bases between. DNA of the CDR3: TGTGCCAGCAGCTTTACACGAAACACCATATATTTT. This codes for CASSFTRNTIYF.

This clone has only one observation. The chain couples TRBV19 to TRBJ2-2; 9 bases fit TRBD2. From germline, CDR1 is LNHDA and CDR2 SQIVND (reference sequence). The J segment lost 7 bases and the V segment lost 3 bases, leaving 6 bases of the junction unmatched. The CDR3 has 15 residues. CDR3 in amino acids: CASSIMREGIGELFF. Here the CDR3 DNA reads TGTGCCAGTAGTATCATGCGGGAGGGTATCGGGGAGCTGTTTTTT.

This clone was recorded once. The chain uses TRBV28 and TRBJ2-2; TRBD2 agrees at 9 bases. The J segment lost 2 bases and the V segment lost 7 bases, leaving 8 bases of the junction unmatched. The CDR3 sequence is 16 residues long. Germline V gene lookup returns CDR1 MDHEN and CDR2 SYDVKM. CDR3 in amino acids: CASKAAGGLNTGELFF. DNA for the CDR3: TGTGCCAGCAAGGCAGCGGGAGGACTAAACACCGGGGAGCTGTTTTTT.